The source of this TCR beta chain is a study of response to subunit inactivated influenza vaccine. TCRdb re-derived calls from the RT-PCR reads in MiXCR, one entry per CDR3 protein. The data show 650,000 or so distinct CDR3 sequences, less than 15% seen once. This clonotype was seen more than once but under ten times. V trimming: 0 bases; J trimming: 3 bases; junction bases outside the gene matches: 7. Germline assignment: CDR1 SGHTA and CDR2 FQGNSA. The CDR3 is 16 amino acids. The chain joins TRBV7-2 to TRBJ2-7, with 8 bases identical to TRBD1. This TCR came from a man aged 50 to 60 who received an inactivated influenza vaccine. Source: PBMCs from blood, taken less than 15 days before vaccination. The CDR3 DNA reads as TGTGCCAGCAGCTTAGCGACAGGGGTCTTAAACTACGAGCAGTACTTC. Translating it yields CASSLATGVLNYEQYF.